What follows are 8 T cell receptor beta chains derived from one specimen sequenced in a study of technical replicates of blood from several donors. Clones were read by immunoSEQ multiplex PCR, and TCRdb kept only the in-frame ones, dropping some. The repertoire holds almost 90,000 clones, with around 95% as singletons. Sequenced sample: T cells isolated from PBMCs. These receptors originate from a human donor in good health.

As DNA, the CDR3 is TGTGCCAGCGCGCCAGGGATAACGAACACCGGGGAGCTGTTTTTT. It is translated as CASAPGITNTGELFF. The chain carries TRBV25-1 and TRBJ2-2; D might be TRBD1 (5 bases). This CDR3 has 15 residues. Trimming took 8 bases from V and 0 from J, leaving 13 bases between them. Germline V gives CDR1 MGHDK, CDR2 SYGVNS.

The V gene is TRBV19, the J gene TRBJ1-5; no clear D. Germline values: CDR1 LNHDA, CDR2 SQIVND (reference sequence). V gave up 5 bases and J gave up 4 bases, with 12 bases separating them. This CDR3 is 14 amino acids long. The DNA for the CDR3 is TGTGCCAGTAGTCCGTGGACGGGGAATCAGCCCCAGCATTTT. Translated: CASSPWTGNQPQHF. The full variable domain, with the rest looked up from reference TRBV19 and TRBJ1-5, is DGGITQSPKYLFRKEGQNVTLSCEQNLNHDAMYWYRQDPGQGLRLIYYSQIVNDFQKGDIAEGYSVSREKKESFPLTVTSAQKNPTAFYLCASSPWTGNQPQHFGDGTRLSIL.

In its sample, this clone was seen once. The rearrangement uses TRBV4-1 and TRBJ2-7; TRBD2 might be the D (5 bases). V was shortened by 0 bases and J by 4 bases, with 19 bases between the two germline ends. This CDR3 contains 17 residues. The V gene's germline CDR1 is MGHRA and CDR2 YSYEKL. The CDR3 is CASSQDERGSGSYEQYF. CDR3 in DNA: TGCGCCAGCAGCCAAGATGAGAGAGGGAGTGGCTCGTACGAGCAGTACTTC.

This sequence joins TRBV28 and TRBJ2-7; 8 bases map to TRBD1. J gave up 0 bases and V 5 bases, and 3 bases lay outside the gene matches. The CDR3 loop spans 14 amino acids. Germline V gives CDR1 MDHEN, CDR2 SYDVKM. CDR3 nucleotide sequence: TGTGCCAGCAGTCGGACAGGGCGCTCCTACGAGCAGTACTTC. Translation: CASSRTGRSYEQYF.

This rearrangement joins TRBV4-1 to TRBJ1-1, with TRBD1 as a possible D gene (6 bases). The CDR3 has 17 amino acids. Trimming left V 0 bases short and J 6 bases short, with 20 bases between. CDR1 MGHRA and CDR2 YSYEKL come from the germline V gene. In nucleotides, the CDR3 is TGCGCCAGCAGCCAAGACTCGGGGCAGGGGCTAGTAGCTGAAGCTTTCTTT. This encodes CASSQDSGQGLVAEAFF.

Notes on this clone: An end of the junction differs from the germline gene, which may be a read error. The chain carries TRBV5-1 and TRBJ2-3; a possible D gene is TRBD2 (5 bases). Germline V gene data show CDR1 as SGHRS and CDR2 as YFSETQ. The CDR3 has 15 amino acids. In nucleotides, the CDR3 is TGCGCCAGCAGCTTGGAAGGGTCTAGCAGAGATACGCAGTATTTT. It yields the protein CASSLEGSSRDTQYF.

V and J are TRBV28 and TRBJ2-7; 8 bases match TRBD1. V trimming: 8 bases; J trimming: 3 bases; junction bases outside the gene matches: 6. The CDR3 consists of 13 residues. Germline lookup yields CDR1 MDHEN and CDR2 SYDVKM. CDR3 DNA sequence: TGTGCCAGCTGCCGGGACAGGTGCTACGAGCAGTACTTC. Its protein is CASCRDRCYEQYF.

CDR3 sequence reads: CASSLLAGQSSYEQYF. The CDR3 DNA reads TGTGCCAGCAGCTTACTAGCGGGACAGAGCTCCTACGAGCAGTACTTC. This rearrangement joins TRBV11-2 to TRBJ2-7; TRBD2 aligns across 9 bases. This CDR3 contains 16 residues. Trimming at V came to 2 bases and at J to 0 bases, leaving 5 bases not matched to a gene. Germline CDR1 SGHAT, CDR2 FQNNGV. The whole variable domain, remainder taken from reference TRBV11-2 and TRBJ2-7, is EAGVAQSPRYKIIEKRQSVAFWCNPISGHATLYWYQQILGQGPKLLIQFQNNGVVDDSQLPKDRFSAERLKGVDSTLKIQPAKLEDSAVYLCASSLLAGQSSYEQYFGPGTRLTVT.